This passage covers 30 T cell receptor beta chains from one sample sequenced in a study of T-cell reconstitution after alpha-beta-depleted transplantation in children. The TCRbeta library was prepared with unique molecular identifiers. From the PCR reads, TCRdb called clonotypes with MiXCR, one entry per CDR3 protein. The sample includes a few hundred thousand distinct CDR3 sequences, about a tenth seen only once; the top ten take roughly 2.5%. The starting material was PBMCs from the stem cell graft donor, obtained from the stem cell graft. The receptors stem from a human donor who donated a stem cell graft to a child with acute lymphoblastic leukemia.

In this sample, this clonotype turned up many times. The V and J genes are TRBV3-1 and TRBJ1-2; D not resolved. V lost 1 base, J lost 4 bases, and 16 bases lay in between. The CDR3 spans 16 residues. The germline V gene has CDR1 LGHDT and CDR2 YNNKEL (reference sequence). This CDR3 is CASSQAPLWGGYGYTF. CDR3 sequence (DNA): TGTGCCAGCAGCCAAGCCCCCCTGTGGGGAGGCTATGGCTACACCTTC.

This clonotype was observed a few times. The rearrangement uses TRBV24-1 and TRBJ2-2; 9 bases align to TRBD2. Germline values: CDR1 KGHDR, CDR2 SFDVKD. CDR3 length: 16 amino acids. V dropped 2 bases and J dropped 4; count of bases not matched to a gene: 4. The DNA for the CDR3 is TGTGCCACCAGTGATTGGGCGGGAGGGCGCACCGGGGAGCTGTTTTTT. This gives the protein CATSDWAGGRTGELFF.

In this sample, this clonotype turned up many times. The chain recombines TRBV3-1 with TRBJ2-5, with 8 bases fitting TRBD2. J gave up 4 bases and V 4 bases, and 8 bases lay outside the gene matches. In germline, CDR1 is LGHDT, CDR2 YNNKEL (reference sequence). The CDR3 is made up of 15 amino acids. CDR3 amino acids: CASSRAGLGGETQYF. The CDR3 region has the DNA TGTGCCAGCAGCCGGGCGGGACTAGGGGGAGAGACCCAGTACTTC.

The sample holds many counts of this clonotype. This chain joins TRBV15 and TRBJ2-7; D unresolved. The germline gives CDR1 LNHNV, CDR2 YYDKDF (reference sequence). There are 13 residues in the CDR3. Between the trimmed V and J ends, which lost 4 bases and 4 bases, there was a span of 11 bases. CDR3 region: CATSMTNSYEQYF. As DNA, the CDR3 is TGTGCCACCAGCATGACAAATTCGTACGAGCAGTACTTC.

This clonotype showed up many times. The rearrangement uses TRBV27 and TRBJ2-5, with 9 bases fitting TRBD2. With 5 bases clipped from V and 5 bases from J, the junction kept 12 bases outside the gene matches. The CDR3 runs 16 residues. CDR1 MNHEY and CDR2 SMNVEV come from the germline V gene (reference sequence). The CDR3 DNA follows: TGTGCCAGCAGTCGACTAGCGGCTGGTCCTTTGGAGACCCAGTACTTC. Its translation is CASSRLAAGPLETQYF.

The CDR3 reads CASMRGQQETQYF. CDR3 sequence (DNA): TGTGCCAGCATGAGGGGGCAACAAGAGACCCAGTACTTC. This chain links TRBV6-1 with TRBJ2-5; 7 bases are a match to TRBD1. V dropped 7 bases and J dropped 2; count of bases not matched to a gene: 4. Germline V gene lookup returns CDR1 MNHNS and CDR2 SASEGT. The CDR3 is made up of 13 amino acids.

This clonotype was found many times. The CDR3 nucleotides read TGTGCCAGCAGCTTAGGACTAGCGGGTGAGCAGTACTTC. It yields the protein CASSLGLAGEQYF. The V gene is TRBV7-2, the J gene TRBJ2-7, with TRBD2 identical over 10 bases. The germline V gene encodes CDR1 SGHTA and CDR2 FQGNSA. CDR3 length: 13 amino acids. Germline trimming cut 1 base from V and 7 bases from J; bases unmatched to any gene: 1.

This clonotype was seen many times. The chain combines TRBV5-1 with TRBJ2-2; D is unresolved. The CDR3 spans 11 residues. CDR1 is SGHRS and CDR2 is YFSETQ in the germline V gene. V was cut by 6 bases and J by 6 bases, with 6 bases left in between. The CDR3 loop reads CASMRSGELFF. CDR3 in DNA: TGCGCCAGCATGAGATCCGGGGAGCTGTTTTTT.

V is TRBV4-2 and J is TRBJ1-5; no definite D call. CDR1 is LGHNA and CDR2 is YNFKEQ in the germline V gene. There are 16 residues in the CDR3. Trimming removed 1 base at V and 0 bases at J, with 10 bases between. Here the CDR3 DNA reads TGTGCCAGCAGCCAAGTTGGCCAGCATAGCAATCAGCCCCAGCATTTT. The encoded protein is CASSQVGQHSNQPQHF.

The chain has TRBV7-2 and TRBJ2-3; possibly TRBD2 for D (5 bases). CDR3 length: 15 residues. Between the trimmed V and J ends, which lost 0 bases and 2 bases, there was a span of 9 bases. Germline V gives CDR1 SGHTA, CDR2 FQGNSA. Here the CDR3 reads CASSLARGFTDTQYF. The CDR3 bases are TGTGCCAGCAGCTTAGCTCGCGGGTTCACAGATACGCAGTATTTT.

The chain has TRBV3-1 and TRBJ1-3, with a possible D match to TRBD1 (6 bases). Germline V gives CDR1 LGHDT, CDR2 YNNKEL (reference sequence). This CDR3 region has 16 residues. Deletions cut 5 bases from V and 1 base from J, with 15 bases between. The CDR3 reads CASSAYRVISGNTIYF. CDR3 DNA sequence: TGTGCCAGCAGCGCCTACAGGGTCATATCTGGAAACACCATATATTTT.

This clonotype was recorded at least ten times. The V call is TRBV12-3 or TRBV12-4, the J call TRBJ2-6; D gene unclear. The CDR3 covers 13 residues. With 6 bases removed from V and 0 bases from J, the gap between germline ends came to 3 bases. The CDR3 nucleotides read TGTGCCAGCAGAACCTCTGGGGCCAACGTCCTGACTTTC. Protein product: CASRTSGANVLTF.

The table lists this clonotype with a few counts. The chain has TRBV5-1 and TRBJ2-3; 8 bases fit TRBD2. Germline assignment: CDR1 SGHRS and CDR2 YFSETQ. The V gene end was trimmed by 2 bases and the J gene end by 0 bases; junction bases not matched to a gene: 8. CDR3 length: 17 amino acids. CDR3 sequence reads: CASSLVGRAISTDTQYF. CDR3 in DNA: TGCGCCAGCAGCTTAGTCGGGAGGGCCATTAGCACAGATACGCAGTATTTT.

This clonotype was detected a few times. The CDR3 DNA reads TGCGCCAGCAGCTCGGGGGCTCTAGCGGGAGTCAATGAGCAGTTCTTC. Amino acids: CASSSGALAGVNEQFF. This chain joins TRBV4-3 and TRBJ2-1, with 10 nucleotides matching TRBD2. The CDR3 is 16 amino acids. CDR1 is LGHNA and CDR2 is YSLEER in the germline V gene. Germline trimming cut 5 bases from V and 6 bases from J; bases unmatched to any gene: 10.

Only a few counts were recorded for this clonotype. The rearrangement links TRBV7-8 to TRBJ2-2; unclear D gene. Germline assignment: CDR1 SGHVS and CDR2 FQNEAQ. The CDR3 consists of 13 residues. V dropped 5 bases and J dropped 6 bases, with 10 bases sitting between them. CDR3 in amino acids: CASSNTKPGELFF. CDR3 nucleotide sequence: TGTGCCAGCAGCAATACAAAGCCCGGGGAGCTGTTTTTT.

This clonotype has ten or more counts. The chain is built from TRBV15 and TRBJ2-2; D is uncertain. With 5 bases removed from V and 6 bases from J, the gap between germline ends came to 7 bases. Germline assignment: CDR1 LNHNV and CDR2 YYDKDF (reference sequence). CDR3 length equals 12 residues. The CDR3 region is CATSEYPGELFF. The CDR3 coding sequence is TGTGCCACCAGCGAGTATCCCGGGGAGCTGTTTTTT.

This clonotype has more than one count but fewer than ten. The rearrangement joins TRBV20-1 to TRBJ2-7; 9 nucleotides match TRBD1. CDR3 size: 12 residues. Trimming took 6 bases from V and 7 from J; bases not matched to a gene: 7. The V gene's germline CDR1 is DFQATT and CDR2 SNEGSKA (reference sequence). The CDR3 nucleotides are TGCAGTGCGATTAGGACAGGGGAAGAGCAGTACTTC. Encoded protein: CSAIRTGEEQYF.

V gene TRBV7-3 combines with J gene TRBJ2-3; 11 bases agree with TRBD2. V shed 4 bases and J 4 bases; nucleotides not matched to a gene: 7. There are 16 residues in the CDR3. Germline CDR1 is SGHTA and CDR2 is FQGTGA. The CDR3 nucleotides read TGTGCCAGCAGCTCCATAGCGGGAGGGGGTGCAGATACGCAGTATTTT. The encoded protein is CASSSIAGGGADTQYF.

The J gene is TRBJ2-1, the V gene TRBV19, with D hard to call. CDR3 size: 12 residues. V lost 10 bases and J lost 3, with 10 bases in between. Germline V gene data show CDR1 as LNHDA and CDR2 as SQIVND (reference sequence). The CDR3 DNA sequence: TGTGCCACGGCTACCTTCTACAATGAGCAGTTCTTC. It is translated as CATATFYNEQFF.

CDR3 residues: CATTIQETQYF. As DNA, the CDR3 is TGTGCCACCACCATCCAAGAGACCCAGTACTTC. The chain combines TRBV15 with TRBJ2-5; no firm D call. The V end was cut by 7 bases, the J end by 1 base, with 4 bases between. This CDR3 is 11 amino acids long. Germline CDR1 reads LNHNV; CDR2 reads YYDKDF (reference sequence).

Ten or more counts support this clonotype. The chain combines TRBV20-1 with TRBJ1-4; 8 bases align to TRBD1. This CDR3 has 14 amino acids. The V gene's germline CDR1 is DFQATT and CDR2 SNEGSKA (reference sequence). After removal of 1 base from V and 6 bases from J, the junction contained 4 bases not matched to a gene. CDR3 sequence: CSARGGQAYEKLFF. The CDR3 DNA reads as TGCAGTGCTAGAGGGGGACAGGCCTATGAAAAACTGTTTTTT.

The V gene is TRBV29-1, the J gene TRBJ2-5, with 10 bases identical to TRBD2. The V gene end was trimmed by 7 bases and the J gene end by 3 bases; junction bases not matched to a gene: 8. CDR1 is SQVTM, CDR2 ANQGSEA, per germline. The CDR3 sequence is 14 residues long. CDR3 protein: CSGRLAGDKETQYF. The CDR3 nucleotides read TGCAGCGGTCGACTAGCGGGCGACAAAGAGACCCAGTACTTC.

The sample holds a few counts of this clonotype. V is TRBV27 and J is TRBJ2-1; no firm D call. Germline-derived CDR1 and CDR2 are MNHEY and SMNVEV (reference sequence). V lost 3 bases and J 9 bases, leaving 21 bases between the germline ends. The CDR3 length is 16 residues. The CDR3 is CASSFRVPMPDGEQFF. The CDR3 DNA sequence: TGTGCCAGCAGTTTCCGGGTCCCAATGCCCGATGGTGAGCAGTTCTTC.

This clonotype was seen only a few times. The chain couples TRBV30 to TRBJ2-3; 11 bases match TRBD1. Germline CDR1 GTSNPN, CDR2 SVGIG (reference sequence). The CDR3 is 15 residues long. J lost 4 bases, V lost 4 bases, and 7 bases had no gene match. The CDR3 sequence: CAWTMPGQGADTQYF. The DNA of the CDR3 is TGTGCCTGGACTATGCCGGGACAGGGGGCAGATACGCAGTATTTT.

The J gene is TRBJ2-7, the V gene TRBV4-3; 8 positions match TRBD2. CDR3 length equals 15 residues. Germline V gene lookup returns CDR1 LGHNA and CDR2 YSLEER. Unmatched junction bases numbered 7, after V lost 4 bases and J lost 2 bases. CDR3 DNA sequence: TGCGCCAGCAGCCCCGGGACTAGGGGAGCCTACGAGCAGTACTTC. Protein sequence: CASSPGTRGAYEQYF.

This clonotype was recorded many times. The J gene is TRBJ2-3, the V gene TRBV11-2; 7 bases align to TRBD2. The CDR3 covers 16 residues. CDR1 is SGHAT and CDR2 is FQNNGV in the germline V gene. Trimming cost V 2 bases and J 0 bases; bases outside gene matches: 5. The CDR3 reads CASSLKEGGSTDTQYF. Here the CDR3 DNA reads TGTGCCAGCAGCTTAAAGGAGGGAGGGAGCACAGATACGCAGTATTTT.

This clonotype occurred a few times. V is TRBV6-2 or TRBV6-3 and J is TRBJ1-1; D unclear. Germline V CDR1 and CDR2: MNHEY, SVGEGT. The CDR3 sequence is 11 residues long. Trimming took off 2 bases at V and 9 bases at J, with 7 bases between the two ends. CDR3 nucleotide sequence: TGTGCCAGCAGTTACGGGCAGAAAGCTTTCTTT. It specifies CASSYGQKAFF.

In this sample, this clonotype turned up a few times. This sequence joins TRBV5-1 and TRBJ1-4, with 10 bases that match TRBD1. CDR3 size: 18 residues. With V trimmed by 0 bases and J by 8 bases, 13 bases remained unmatched. CDR1 and CDR2 from the germline V gene are SGHRS and YFSETQ. The CDR3 bases are TGCGCCAGCAGCTTGGGCGTGGAACCGGGACAGGGGCGCGAAAAACTGTTTTTT. This translates into CASSLGVEPGQGREKLFF.

This clonotype has just a few counts. This sequence joins TRBV20-1 and TRBJ1-5; perhaps TRBD1 as D (6 bases). CDR1 is DFQATT, CDR2 SNEGSKA, per germline (reference sequence). V was trimmed by 6 bases and J by 1 base, leaving 19 bases between them. This CDR3 comprises 16 residues. CDR3 DNA: TGCAGTGCCATAACTAGGCGGGGGGGCAGCAATCAGCCCCAGCATTTT. This codes for CSAITRRGGSNQPQHF.

The chain employs TRBV15 and TRBJ2-1; 7 bases fit TRBD2. The CDR3 covers 16 residues. Germline values: CDR1 LNHNV, CDR2 YYDKDF (reference sequence). With V trimmed by 1 base and J by 7 bases, 10 bases remained unmatched. The CDR3 reads CATSRAGRAGMNEQFF. The CDR3 DNA sequence: TGTGCCACCAGCAGAGCTGGGAGGGCCGGGATGAATGAGCAGTTCTTC.